The 3 T cell receptor beta chains in this list originate from one sample, sequenced in a study of T cell responses to AZD1222 COVID-19 vaccine. Produced via immunoSEQ multiplex PCR; TCRdb's table is partial and in-frame only. The sample carries 90,000 to 150,000 clones, approximately 90% recorded once. The source was peripheral blood, collected on day 0 of AZD1222 vaccination. The receptors stem from an adult in good health.

V gene TRBV6-5 combines with J gene TRBJ1-5, with a weak D call TRBD1 (6 bases). V was pared by 4 bases and J by 4 bases, with 14 bases between. The CDR3 runs to 15 residues. Germline V gives CDR1 MNHEY, CDR2 SVGAGI. Written as DNA, the CDR3 is TGTGCCAGCAGTTTACAGGGAGTCGGGAATCAGCCCCAGCATTTT. Translating it yields CASSLQGVGNQPQHF.

The chain joins TRBV7-9 to TRBJ2-7; no firm D call. Germline V gene lookup returns CDR1 SEHNR and CDR2 FQNEAQ (reference sequence). The CDR3 consists of 12 residues. V lost 1 base and J 4 bases, leaving 5 bases between the germline ends. This CDR3 reads CASSLDVYEQYF. The CDR3 nucleotides read TGTGCCAGCAGCTTAGATGTGTACGAGCAGTACTTC.

Remarks on this clone: One end of the junction is discordant with germline, which a read error may explain. The rearrangement joins TRBV7-7 to TRBJ2-2; 9 nucleotides align to TRBD1. Germline V lookup: CDR1 SSHAT, CDR2 FNYEAQ (reference sequence). CDR3 size: 21 residues. The CDR3 DNA reads TGTGCTAGCAGCTTGCACTACTCGGGACAGGGCCTAAATTTAAACACCGGGGAGCTGTTTTTT. Protein: CASSLHYSGQGLNLNTGELFF.